The subject of this entry is one T cell receptor (beta chain). The CDR3 is made up of 16 amino acids. CDR1 is MGHRA and CDR2 is YSYEKL in the germline V gene. J was trimmed by 4 bases and V by 1 base; bases with no gene match: 5. Clones were sequenced by immunoSEQ multiplex PCR, and TCRdb holds only the in-frame ones, with some missing. Of under 90,000 clones listed, about 92% were seen once; the top ten hold roughly an eighth. The entry originates in a study of OX40 agonist ivuxolimab in advanced cancers. Looking at the study overall: Dose-escalation patients had hepatocellular carcinoma, melanoma, renal cell or head and neck cancer.

The sequencing here drew on CD4+ or CD8+ T cells sorted from blood, taken in a trial of the OX40 agonist ivuxolimab. V is TRBV4-1 and J is TRBJ2-5; 11 bases line up with TRBD2. The TCR was taken from an adult with an advanced solid tumor such as melanoma, head and neck, liver or kidney cancer. The CDR3 here is CASSQGVAGGRETQYF. CDR3 sequence (DNA): TGCGCCAGCAGCCAAGGGGTAGCGGGGGGGCGAGAGACCCAGTACTTC.